This T cell receptor beta chain was recovered during a study of cytomegalovirus exposure and HLA in healthy donors (dated by TCRdb to 2016 to 2017). A note on the overall study: In an earlier analysis of fewer than 750 of the donors, 276 Gb of sequence data and 90 million to 120 million unique TCR beta sequences from 150 million to 200 million T cells were reported. Approximately 300 gigabases of sequencing data and 70 million to 95 million unique TCR sequences made up an early release that covered fewer than 650 HLA-typed donors. Of the 300 to 500 genotyped donors, 65% to 90% were placed in the genetic ancestry cluster associated with self-reported Caucasian donors. The study aimed to test whether cataloging public T cell receptors could reveal signatures of past pathogen exposure. Using immunosequencing, the study profiled T cell repertoires from approximately 700 subjects and related those repertoires to cytomegalovirus serostatus. In addition to the first cohort of 650 to 800 subjects, a separate validation cohort of 130 or so different subjects was used. To predict cytomegalovirus infection status, the study brought together high-throughput TCR immunosequencing, statistical association of individual TCRs with disease status, and machine learning. A later analysis re-analyzed previously published TCR beta repertoires from approximately 670 donors and added high-resolution HLA genotyping to study TCR occurrence patterns. The later analysis used no new phenotypic data to find candidate immune exposures, relying instead on TCR beta sequences and their occurrence across donors. An earlier analysis of 587 of the donors used high-throughput TCR beta sequencing to judge whether each TCR beta V gene segment behaved as functional or pseudogenic. Alongside the repertoire data, information on donor age, sex, ethnicity and CMV serostatus was compiled. A later genetic analysis took genome-wide SNP genotypes for about three fifths of the 666 donors and used that subset as a discovery cohort. Every discovery cohort repertoire had been produced on one sequencing platform. Both class I and class II loci were covered by HLA typing, at four-digit resolution. Typing coverage differed by locus: A, B, C, DRB1 and DQB1 were typed in roughly 620-630 donors, DQA1 in about 500, DPA1 in approximately 610, and DPB1 in just under 490. Because of strong linkage in the cohort, roughly five DR-DQ haplotypes were treated as single units for association and clustering. Among roughly 400 genotyped donors of the cohort, an average of roughly 230,000 unique TCR beta nucleotide sequences was sequenced per donor, of which roughly 17% were non-productive. Summary of the overall study and its limitations: A cluster of highly shared sequence variants was judged likely to represent a technical artifact of the sequencing pipeline. A further reported finding was that TCR beta sequences accurately predicted the HLA-A and HLA-B alleles for most subjects in the first cohort. A later analysis found that TCR association rates varied across HLA loci, with DRB1 alleles showing the most associated TCRs and HLA-C alleles the fewest. In this cohort, only TCR beta chains were sequenced, and detectable features were limited by the absence of alpha or paired-chain data. Broadly in line with IMGT annotations, most TCR beta V segments showed up in productive rearrangements about 90% or about 30% of the time in an earlier analysis of a few hundred of the donors. In a later analysis, HLA-associated TCR beta chains showed more clonal expansion and lower generation probabilities than non-associated chains that were equally common. Some IMGT-functional V segments, including TRBV6-2 and TRBV6-3, could not be distinguished by the 87-base-pair reads and were therefore excluded. According to a later analysis, most CMV-associated TCR beta chains appeared to be HLA-restricted, and the HLA associations seemed to be driven largely by CMV exposure. At a false discovery rate of 0.05, a later analysis linked about 17,000 TCR beta sequences to specific HLA alleles. A later analysis reported that several top co-occurrence clusters appeared linked to parvovirus B19, influenza, CMV and Epstein-Barr virus. In a later genetic analysis, a missense DCLRE1C variant was associated with V-gene and J-gene trimming of TCR beta chains, and the association was replicated in an independent cohort. In vitro tests confirmed that a few of the cytomegalovirus-associated TCR beta chains recognize cytomegalovirus antigens. The authors suggested that the approach could potentially be extended to other disease states and immunological phenotypes. According to a later genetic analysis, donors in an Asian-associated ancestry cluster had fewer N-insertions in productive TCRs than the approximately 700-donor mean. Because counts were too low, seventeen rarely observed V segments, including chromosome 9 orphons, were excluded from the earlier analysis of some 540 of the donors. Immune exposure information for the cohort was limited to CMV serostatus. Most TCR sequences were seen in very few donors, while some public TCRs were found in many individuals. Cytomegalovirus status was reported to be diagnosed by the classifier with high specificity and sensitivity in both the original and validation cohorts. The study listed approximately 150 TCR beta chains as associated with cytomegalovirus. Linkage disequilibrium might explain the correlated functional status among segregating V segments, but an unknown experimental factor could not be ruled out. Strong co-occurrence of HLA alleles, especially DR and DQ, made assigning TCR associations to individual alleles difficult. Because HLA typing was missing for some donors at each locus, association tests included only the typed subset. Sequencing depth was assumed to be roughly uniform across donors in the presence/absence analyses, though that assumption may not hold.

Turning to this clone: What antigen it recognizes has not been identified.

The cohort comprised several hundred healthy bone marrow donors. Cohort members were all nominally healthy when sampled, although unrecorded immune exposures were likely present. The donor tested CMV seronegative, placing the donor among the 350 or so seronegative members of the cohort. A peripheral blood sample was provided by each donor, and peripheral blood mononuclear cells were used for TCR beta sequencing. Genomic DNA extraction from the blood cell samples was performed with the Qiagen DNeasy Blood Extraction Kit. Library preparation employed the immunoSEQ multiplex PCR assay. For the multiplex PCR, a mixture combining 60 forward primers for TCR Vbeta segments and 13 reverse primers for TCR Jbeta segments was used. A multiplex PCR assay on genomic DNA amplified the CDR3 region of rearranged TCR beta genes. On the Illumina HiSeq System, the amplified TCR beta libraries were sequenced as 87-base-pair reads. Per the authors' processing: A later analysis counted approximately 76 million unique TCR beta chains across the 550 to 750 repertoires, and roughly 11 million of these chains were shared by at least two donors. Raw reads were error-corrected and collapsed into unique sequences with a nearest-neighbor algorithm that merged closely related sequences to remove PCR and sequencing errors. V, D and J gene segments were assigned by aligning CDR3 sequences to IMGT reference sequences. For a sequence to be retained, a match of at least six nucleotides to both a V gene segment and a J gene segment was required. A rearrangement was called productive if the CDR3 had no stop codons and remained in frame with V and J, and every other rearrangement was called non-productive. CDR3 was defined according to IMGT convention as the region running from the second conserved V-encoded cysteine to the conserved J-encoded phenylalanine. In an earlier analysis of roughly 580 of the donors, sequences lacking an unambiguous match to a single V gene segment were excluded. An earlier analysis of some 500 of the donors classified V segments as functional when productive rearrangements were above 56.7% and as segregating when the standard deviation between donors was above 5%. A statistical classification framework was built for diagnosing cytomegalovirus status from the catalog of TCR beta chain sequences. In a later analysis, V and J genes were assigned by comparing TCR nucleotide sequences against IMGT/GENE-DB human TR gene sequences. In a later analysis, CDR3 sequences and most-parsimonious VDJ recombination scenarios were assigned using the TCRdist pipeline. In a later analysis, each TCR beta chain was defined by its CDR3 amino acid sequence together with its V-gene family, and reads without a unique V-gene family were excluded. As a way to deal with suspected cross-contamination and a sequencing artifact, a later analysis dropped approximately 570 nucleotide sequences that were highly shared and had low generation probability. In a later analysis, a clonal expansion index was calculated for each public chain from normalized within-repertoire ranks of inferred template counts. In a later analysis, generation probabilities were computed using a VDJ recombination model fitted to out-of-frame rearrangements, and the results were checked against IGoR. In a later analysis, TCR-TCR, TCR-HLA and TCR-CMV co-occurrence was scored with hypergeometric tests, and a repertoire-size bias correction was applied to TCR pairs. False discovery rates were estimated in a later analysis by permuting HLA or CMV assignments 20 times. A later analysis grouped co-occurring TCRs with DBSCAN, adding TCRdist sequence similarity when clustering within HLA-allele-positive subsets. For co-occurrence clustering, repertoires with fewer than 30,000 or more than 120,000 public chains were excluded, along with 4 to 6 repertoires with anomalous nucleotide sharing. TCRdb's version of the immuneACCESS table is confined to in-frame rearrangements and falls short of the full clone set. An unresolved V gene accounts for under half of the shortfall where checked; the remainder is of unknown origin. V, J and clone size are those of that table, while D and trimming were read from the DNA. The sample's records list some 96,000 clones. The ten largest make up 3.4% of the sample.

Looking up the germline V gene (reference sequence) yields CDR1 SGHKS and CDR2 YYEKEE. Trimming removed 1 base from V and 1 base from J; the gene matches leave 4 bases unexplained. The CDR3 spans 15 residues, from the cysteine through the phenylalanine. The CDR3 DNA has 45 bases and is translated from base 1. The source material was PBMCs. The V and J genes are TRBV5-5 and TRBJ1-1, and 7 junctional nucleotides match TRBD1. This TCR was recovered from a woman in her thirties in good health and CMV-seronegative. The sequenced DNA is TGTGCCAGCAGCTTGACAGGGGACGCGAACACTGAAGCTTTCTTT. It codes for CASSLTGDANTEAFF.